Each of the 14 T cell receptor beta chains below was sequenced from the same sample in a study of CD8 T cells in ankylosing spondylitis. TCRdb ran MiXCR on the 5' RACE reads and lists one entry per CDR3 protein. The sample holds under 250,000 distinct CDR3 sequences, roughly 32% seen once. Source material: blood, either unsorted or a sorted T cell fraction (not recorded which). All receptors come from a male donor with ankylosing spondylitis or in good health (not recorded which).

This clonotype has just a few counts. This chain links TRBV12-3 or TRBV12-4 with TRBJ1-1; 8 bases are shared with TRBD1. CDR3 length: 15 residues. The V and J ends lost 3 bases and 5 bases, in that order; junction bases with no gene match: 8. The CDR3 nucleotides read TGTGCCAGCAGTTTTGACAGGGGACGGGGGACTGAAGCTTTCTTT. Protein product: CASSFDRGRGTEAFF.

The chain recombines TRBV20-1 with TRBJ2-7, with D perhaps matching TRBD1 (5 bases). The CDR3 is made up of 12 amino acids. CDR1 is DFQATT, CDR2 SNEGSKA, per germline (reference sequence). The chain's CDR3 is CSALGQTYEQYF. In DNA, the CDR3 is TGCAGCGCCTTGGGGCAGACCTACGAGCAGTACTTC.

The chain has TRBV12-3 or TRBV12-4 and TRBJ2-3, with TRBD2 matching 7 bases. The ends lost 6 bases at V and 4 bases at J; junction bases unmatched: 7. CDR3 size: 14 residues. The CDR3 loop is CASRSLAVADTQYF. CDR3 sequence (DNA): TGTGCCAGCAGAAGTCTAGCGGTGGCAGATACGCAGTATTTT.

This chain connects TRBV20-1 to TRBJ2-1, with TRBD2 matching 9 bases. Germline-derived CDR1 and CDR2 are DFQATT and SNEGSKA (reference sequence). The CDR3 length is 18 residues. The ends lost 2 bases at V and 6 bases at J; junction bases unmatched: 17. CDR3 coding DNA: TGCAGTGCTAGAATGGCAGGGGTACCAGCGGGGGGCTTCAATGAGCAGTTCTTC. Amino acids: CSARMAGVPAGGFNEQFF.

This clonotype was seen repeatedly, ten times or more. The CDR3 sequence is CASSYGTGLEQYF. As DNA, the CDR3 is TGTGCCAGCAGTTACGGGACAGGGCTCGAGCAGTACTTC. This rearrangement joins TRBV6-5 to TRBJ2-7; 9 bases are shared with TRBD1. The CDR3 runs 13 residues. Trimming took 2 bases from V and 6 from J; bases not matched to a gene: 2. Germline CDR1 MNHEY, CDR2 SVGAGI.

The chain joins TRBV7-8 to TRBJ1-2; D remains unclear. This CDR3 is built from 17 residues. V gave up 0 bases and J gave up 3 bases, with 17 bases separating them. Looked up from germline, CDR1 is SGHVS and CDR2 is FQNEAQ. CDR3: CASSLAPIPGGDYGYTF. CDR3 coding DNA: TGTGCCAGCAGCTTAGCGCCGATCCCGGGCGGGGACTATGGCTACACCTTC.

The chain carries TRBV5-1 and TRBJ2-7, with 7 bases lining up with TRBD1. The CDR3 runs 13 residues. V was pared by 4 bases and J by 6 bases, with 7 bases of the junction left unmatched. Germline CDR1 SGHRS, CDR2 YFSETQ. The CDR3 sequence: CASSVKGAVEQYF. In DNA form, the CDR3 reads TGCGCCAGCAGCGTTAAGGGGGCGGTCGAGCAGTACTTC.

This sequence joins TRBV7-9 and TRBJ2-5; D perhaps matches TRBD1 (6 bases). V lost 5 bases and J 3 bases, leaving 16 bases between the germline ends. The germline CDR1 and CDR2 sequences are SEHNR and FQNEAQ (reference sequence). The CDR3 has 15 residues. The CDR3 sequence: CASSQVWGPEETQYF. CDR3 nucleotide sequence: TGTGCCAGCAGCCAAGTCTGGGGGCCTGAAGAGACCCAGTACTTC.

The rearrangement uses TRBV15 and TRBJ2-5; D is tentatively TRBD1 or TRBD2 (5 bases each). V was trimmed by 0 bases and J by 5 bases, leaving 19 bases between them. Germline CDR1 and CDR2: LNHNV and YYDKDF (reference sequence). The CDR3 loop spans 17 amino acids. The CDR3 is CATSREPGGDLGETQYF. The CDR3 nucleotides are TGTGCCACCAGCAGAGAACCGGGTGGGGACCTAGGTGAGACCCAGTACTTC.

This clonotype was found a few times. This chain uses TRBV7-2 with TRBJ1-6; D may be TRBD1 (5 bases). Trimming took off 1 base at V and 9 bases at J, with 13 bases between the two ends. Germline V gives CDR1 SGHTA, CDR2 FQGNSA. There are 15 residues in the CDR3. The CDR3 sequence is CASSLVQGESSPLHF. In DNA form, the CDR3 reads TGTGCCAGCAGCTTAGTTCAGGGAGAGAGTTCACCCCTCCACTTT.

Ten or more counts support this clonotype. This chain connects TRBV20-1 to TRBJ1-2, with D unclear. V lost 0 bases, J lost 6 bases, and 14 bases lay in between. The CDR3 consists of 14 residues. Germline loops: CDR1 DFQATT, CDR2 SNEGSKA (reference sequence). CDR3 nucleotides: TGCAGTGCTAGAGATCCCCGGGAGATAAATGGCTACACCTTC. This sequence encodes CSARDPREINGYTF.

This sequence joins TRBV4-2 and TRBJ2-7; no reliable D call. The V end was cut by 0 bases, the J end by 6 bases, with 15 bases between. From germline, CDR1 is LGHNA and CDR2 YNFKEQ. The CDR3 is 15 amino acids. CDR3 nucleotide sequence: TGTGCCAGCAGCCAAGATAACTACCTCACGACCGAGCAGTACTTC. This codes for CASSQDNYLTTEQYF.

This clonotype was counted only a few times. V gene TRBV12-3 or TRBV12-4 combines with J gene TRBJ1-1; D is unclear. The CDR3 loop spans 13 amino acids. V was clipped by 7 bases and J by 0 bases, with 9 bases between them. The CDR3 loop is CASTLQLNTEAFF. CDR3 bases: TGTGCCAGCACCTTGCAGTTGAACACTGAAGCTTTCTTT.

The chain joins TRBV6-5 to TRBJ2-1; D not resolved. V was clipped by 6 bases and J by 6 bases, with 9 bases between them. CDR3 size: 12 residues. The germline gives CDR1 MNHEY, CDR2 SVGAGI. The CDR3 spells CASSRKTNEQFF. CDR3 DNA sequence: TGTGCCAGCAGCCGAAAGACCAATGAGCAGTTCTTC.